One sample yielded the 9 T cell receptor beta chains listed below, sequenced in a study of lymphopenia after photon versus proton radiotherapy. The data were produced by immunoSEQ multiplex PCR, yet TCRdb's version contains in-frame clones alone and is incomplete. Seen here are 20,000 to 25,000 clones, approximately 85% observed once, and the top ten hold 2.9%. The sequenced sample was peripheral blood, obtained from a patient treated with photon-based radiotherapy. The receptors here all came from a woman aged 45-59 years with pancreatic cancer.

The chain joins TRBV18 to TRBJ2-1; 9 nucleotides align to TRBD2. The CDR3 spans 16 residues. Trimming took 2 bases from V and 5 from J; bases not matched to a gene: 7. Looked up from germline, CDR1 is KGHSH and CDR2 is LQKENI. The CDR3 bases are TGTGCCAGCTCACCAGTTGGCGGGAGGGCCGACAATGAGCAGTTCTTC. Translation gives CASSPVGGRADNEQFF.

The rearrangement uses TRBV2 and TRBJ2-7; 7 bases map to TRBD1. J lost 6 bases, V lost 7 bases, and 6 bases had no gene match. Germline CDR1 SNHLY, CDR2 FYNNEI. The CDR3 length is 12 residues. DNA of the CDR3: TGTGCCAGCAACACAGGGGATGCCGAGCAGTACTTC. It translates to CASNTGDAEQYF.

The chain employs TRBV29-1 and TRBJ2-3, with D possibly TRBD1 on 6 matching bases. Trimming cost V 5 bases and J 0 bases, with 12 bases left between them. The CDR3 length is 14 residues. In germline, CDR1 is SQVTM, CDR2 ANQGSEA. The CDR3 sequence: CSVSPGTSTDTQYF. DNA for the CDR3: TGCAGCGTTTCCCCCGGGACAAGCACAGATACGCAGTATTTT.

The chain has TRBV7-2 and TRBJ2-1, with D maybe TRBD2 (5 bases). This CDR3 region has 14 residues. Germline loops: CDR1 SGHTA, CDR2 FQGNSA. V was trimmed by 8 bases and J by 3 bases, leaving 14 bases between them. CDR3 region: CASVRDLIYNEQFF. As DNA, the CDR3 is TGTGCCAGCGTCCGGGATCTCATCTACAATGAGCAGTTCTTC. The variable domain in full, with the rest retrieved from reference TRBV7-2 and TRBJ2-1, is GAGVSQSPSNKVTEKGKDVELRCDPISGHTALYWYRQSLGQGLEFLIYFQGNSAPDKSGLPSDRFSAERTGGSVSTLTIQRTQQEDSAVYLCASVRDLIYNEQFFGPGTRLTVL.

J is TRBJ1-5 and V is TRBV5-6; perhaps TRBD1 as D (5 bases). Germline V CDR1 and CDR2: SGHDT, YYEEEE. Trimming took off 2 bases at V and 1 base at J, with 10 bases between the two ends. The CDR3 runs to 15 residues. CDR3 sequence (DNA): TGTGCCAGCAGCTTAAGACAGTTAAGCAATCAGCCCCAGCATTTT. This codes for CASSLRQLSNQPQHF.

The chain employs TRBV11-2 and TRBJ2-5; D gene uncertain. Trimming took 4 bases from V and 2 from J, leaving 11 bases between them. The germline gives CDR1 SGHAT, CDR2 FQNNGV. This CDR3 has 14 residues. CDR3 sequence reads: CASSSPTFQETQYF. CDR3 DNA: TGTGCCAGCAGCTCTCCGACCTTTCAAGAGACCCAGTACTTC.

This clone was seen once. The chain links TRBV28 to TRBJ2-3, with TRBD2 as a possible D gene (5 bases). Trimming removed 8 bases at V and 3 bases at J, with 12 bases between. Germline CDR1 is MDHEN and CDR2 is SYDVKM. The CDR3 is made up of 13 amino acids. The CDR3 reads CASAPWETDTQYF. CDR3 coding DNA: TGTGCCAGCGCCCCATGGGAGACAGATACGCAGTATTTT.

V and J are TRBV5-1 and TRBJ1-4; weak D call: TRBD1 (5 bases). V was pared by 4 bases and J by 0 bases, with 19 bases between. CDR1 SGHRS and CDR2 YFSETQ come from the germline V gene. The CDR3 is 18 amino acids. The CDR3 DNA is TGCGCCAGCAGCGCGGGGCGATGGGGGATTGCAACTAATGAAAAACTGTTTTTT. It is translated as CASSAGRWGIATNEKLFF.

The rearrangement joins TRBV27 to TRBJ2-1, with TRBD2 identical over 13 bases. Germline trimming cut 5 bases from V and 2 bases from J; bases unmatched to any gene: 9. Germline assignment: CDR1 MNHEY and CDR2 SMNVEV (reference sequence). CDR3 length: 18 residues. The CDR3 is CASSPGTSGIPTYNEQFF. CDR3 DNA sequence: TGTGCCAGCAGTCCCGGGACTAGCGGGATTCCGACCTACAATGAGCAGTTCTTC.